This T cell receptor (beta chain) was recorded in a study of brain T cells in children with intractable seizures. The method was immunoSEQ multiplex PCR; TCRdb's version includes in-frame clones alone and lacks a portion of them. The data show about 340,000 clones, with roughly 92% seen just once and around 5% held by the top ten. A note on this clone: Its specificity is unknown.

Study-wide results and limits: HCMV serostatus was not known, and viral specificity came from CDR3 similarity only.

Time point in this sample: blood from clinic visit 5 months post-surgery; TSC patient then seizure free. The germline V gene encodes CDR1 SGHRS and CDR2 YFSETQ. V shed 4 bases and J 4 bases; nucleotides not matched to a gene: 8. CDR3 length: 15 residues. The sequence derives from a boy younger than two with tuberous sclerosis and intractable seizures. The material was peripheral blood, obtained roughly 5 months after surgery. V usage is TRBV5-1 and J usage is TRBJ2-3; 8 nucleotides match TRBD2. The CDR3 region is CASSPPGLVSDTQYF. The CDR3 nucleotides are TGCGCCAGCAGCCCGCCGGGACTAGTCTCAGATACGCAGTATTTT.